Below, 19 T cell receptor beta chains from the same sample are listed, as sequenced in a study of CD8 T cells in ankylosing spondylitis (TCRdb year 2017). The library was obtained by 5' RACE. Instrument used: Illumina HiSeq 2500. TCRdb's own reprocessing of the public reads used fastp at Q25 and MiXCR and kept productive beta chains. Rows with one shared CDR3 protein collapse into an entry with the most common genes and DNA. Within this sample are 200,000 to 300,000 distinct CDR3 sequences, with around 7.8% of them counted one time only. The ten largest make up around 7% of the sample. The sequencing sample was made of blood, either unsorted or a sorted T cell fraction (not recorded which). Receptors originate from a male donor with ankylosing spondylitis or in good health (not recorded which).

This clonotype came up many times. The rearrangement joins TRBV12-3 or TRBV12-4 to TRBJ2-3; 8 nucleotides match TRBD2. This CDR3 region has 14 residues. Unmatched junction bases numbered 10, after V lost 8 bases and J lost 6 bases. The CDR3 here is CASRGGAHRDTQYF. As DNA, the CDR3 is TGTGCCAGCCGGGGGGGGGCCCATAGGGATACGCAGTATTTT.

The CDR3 nucleotides read TGTGCCAGCAGCTCACCCAGGCGAGGCTACGAGCAGTACTTC. Amino acids: CASSSPRRGYEQYF. J is TRBJ2-7 and V is TRBV7-2; D remains unclear. This CDR3 contains 14 residues. Germline lookup yields CDR1 SGHTA and CDR2 FQGNSA. V lost 4 bases and J 3 bases, leaving 13 bases between the germline ends.

This clonotype was seen repeatedly, ten times or more. The chain couples TRBV4-3 to TRBJ2-1, with 13 bases aligning to TRBD2. Germline CDR1 and CDR2: LGHNA and YSLEER. The CDR3 extends over 15 amino acids. V lost 1 base to trimming and J lost 8 bases; unmatched junction nucleotides: 2. The CDR3 DNA sequence: TGCGCCAGCAGCCAAGGAGGACTAGCGGGAGATGAGCAGTTCTTC. Encoded protein: CASSQGGLAGDEQFF.

The rearrangement joins TRBV30 to TRBJ1-1; perhaps TRBD1 as D (6 bases). The V end lost 4 bases, the J end lost 0 bases, and 12 bases lay between the germline ends. Per germline, CDR1 GTSNPN and CDR2 SVGIG (reference sequence). The CDR3 covers 14 residues. The CDR3 DNA is TGTGCCTGGAAGGGTCAGGGGATGAACACTGAAGCTTTCTTT. Its protein product is CAWKGQGMNTEAFF.

This clonotype has a count of ten or more. The J gene is TRBJ1-1, the V gene TRBV12-3 or TRBV12-4; D not resolved. This CDR3 is built from 12 residues. V was trimmed by 6 bases and J by 4 bases, leaving 9 bases between them. DNA for the CDR3: TGTGCCAGCAGCCCGGAGCTCACTGAAGCTTTCTTT. Its protein is CASSPELTEAFF.

The table lists this clonotype with many counts. This sequence joins TRBV24-1 and TRBJ1-1; D is undetermined. The CDR3 is 13 amino acids. In germline, CDR1 is KGHDR, CDR2 SFDVKD. Trimming took 7 bases from V and 1 from J, leaving 9 bases between them. This chain's CDR3 is CATSFGGNTEAFF. The CDR3 nucleotides are TGTGCCACCAGCTTTGGTGGGAACACTGAAGCTTTCTTT.

The table lists this clonotype with many counts. The chain links TRBV10-3 to TRBJ2-7; 9 positions match TRBD2. The ends lost 10 bases at V and 7 bases at J; junction bases unmatched: 14. Germline CDR1 is ENHRY and CDR2 is SYGVKD. The CDR3 has 14 residues. The CDR3 nucleotides read TGTGCCACAGAACCATCGGGACTAGCCGTAGAGCAGTACTTC. Its protein is CATEPSGLAVEQYF.

This clonotype was seen repeatedly, ten times or more. V is TRBV6-5 and J is TRBJ2-7; D is perhaps TRBD2 (6 bases). Trimming shortened V by 2 bases and J by 2 bases, and 13 bases separated the two germline ends. The length of the CDR3 is 15 residues. CDR1 and CDR2 (germline): MNHEY, SVGAGI. CDR3 protein: CASSYDGSGTYEQYF. CDR3 nucleotides: TGTGCCAGCAGTTACGACGGGAGTGGGACCTACGAGCAGTACTTC.

This clonotype was seen a few times. The CDR3 bases are TGTGCCAGCTCACCTGGGTCGAGGAACATTCAGTACTTC. Translating gives CASSPGSRNIQYF. The chain has TRBV18 and TRBJ2-4; D remains ambiguous. Looked up from germline, CDR1 is KGHSH and CDR2 is LQKENI. Trimming removed 3 bases at V and 7 bases at J, with 10 bases between. CDR3 length equals 13 residues.

The chain recombines TRBV20-1 with TRBJ1-5; 10 bases are a match to TRBD1. After removal of 6 bases from V and 2 bases from J, the junction contained 13 bases not matched to a gene. The germline gives CDR1 DFQATT, CDR2 SNEGSKA (reference sequence). CDR3 length: 17 amino acids. CDR3 nucleotides: TGCAGTGCGACCCGGGACAGGGGCCTTAGGCGCAATCAGCCCCAGCATTTT. It translates to CSATRDRGLRRNQPQHF.

This clonotype was counted many times. The chain joins TRBV12-3 or TRBV12-4 to TRBJ1-1; 9 nucleotides line up with TRBD1. The J segment lost 5 bases and the V segment lost 6 bases, leaving 7 bases of the junction unmatched. The CDR3 sequence is 14 residues long. CDR3 in DNA: TGTGCCAGCAGGGACAGGGGAATGGGTACTGAAGCTTTCTTT. It is translated as CASRDRGMGTEAFF.

This clonotype was picked up many times. V gene TRBV6-5 combines with J gene TRBJ1-1; D remains ambiguous. The CDR3 loop spans 13 amino acids. The ends were cut back, 9 bases at V and 2 bases at J, with 13 bases in the middle. The V gene's germline CDR1 is MNHEY and CDR2 SVGAGI. The CDR3 DNA reads TGTGCCAGTGGTTATAGAGCCAACACTGAAGCTTTCTTT. Translated, it gives CASGYRANTEAFF.

This clonotype turned up a few times. At one end the junction does not follow the germline gene, possibly because of a read error. The V and J genes are TRBV3-1 and TRBJ2-7, with no clear D. Germline lookup yields CDR1 LGHDT and CDR2 YNNKEL (reference sequence). The CDR3 sequence is 17 residues long. CDR3 protein: CACSQGHRASFSYEQYF. The CDR3 DNA sequence: TGTGCCTGCAGCCAAGGGCACCGGGCCTCATTCTCCTACGAGCAGTACTTC.

The rearrangement links TRBV15 to TRBJ2-3; a possible D gene is TRBD2 (7 bases). Germline V CDR1 and CDR2: LNHNV, YYDKDF (reference sequence). The V end was cut by 3 bases, the J end by 4 bases, with 11 bases between. The CDR3 covers 14 residues. The CDR3 sequence is CATSRAGASDTQYF. CDR3 coding DNA: TGTGCCACCAGCAGGGCGGGGGCGTCAGATACGCAGTATTTT.

This clonotype was picked up a small number of times. This chain joins TRBV20-1 and TRBJ2-2; the D gene is possibly TRBD2 (6 bases). The CDR3 extends over 13 amino acids. From germline, CDR1 is DFQATT and CDR2 SNEGSKA (reference sequence). V was cut by 3 bases and J by 5 bases, with 10 bases left in between. CDR3 protein: CSASGGGTGELFF. For the CDR3, the DNA is TGCAGTGCTAGCGGGGGAGGAACCGGGGAGCTGTTTTTT.

This clonotype was observed a few times. The V gene is TRBV7-9, the J gene TRBJ2-1, with TRBD2 matching 11 bases. The trim removed 4 bases at V and 8 bases at J, leaving 7 bases unmatched. This CDR3 region has 15 residues. Germline CDR1 and CDR2: SEHNR and FQNEAQ (reference sequence). The CDR3 DNA reads as TGTGCCAGCAGCTCGACTAGCGGGAACGGGGATGAGCAGTTCTTC. Translating gives CASSSTSGNGDEQFF.

Regarding this clonotype: A much more abundant neighbour one base away suggests this may be a read error. The V and J genes are TRBV12-3 or TRBV12-4 and TRBJ1-4, with 8 positions matching TRBD1. The CDR3 extends over 14 amino acids. V shed 7 bases and J 7 bases; nucleotides not matched to a gene: 8. This chain's CDR3 is CASTYRGCGEKLFF. The CDR3 bases are TGTGCCAGCACCTACAGGGGGTGCGGTGAAAAACTGTTTTTT.

This clonotype showed up many times. The J gene is TRBJ2-1, the V gene TRBV24-1; D not certain. CDR1 KGHDR and CDR2 SFDVKD come from the germline V gene. V lost 2 bases and J lost 9, with 16 bases in between. CDR3 length: 15 residues. The CDR3 protein is CATSDSVLWSGEQFF. The CDR3 DNA is TGTGCCACCAGTGATTCCGTATTGTGGAGTGGTGAGCAGTTCTTC.

This clonotype was observed at least ten times. The chain employs TRBV29-1 and TRBJ2-7; 7 nucleotides match TRBD2. There are 13 residues in the CDR3. Germline lookup yields CDR1 SQVTM and CDR2 ANQGSEA. V was pared by 6 bases and J by 4 bases, with 9 bases of the junction left unmatched. DNA for the CDR3: TGCAGCGTCGCCTCGAGCGGGACGTACGAGCAGTACTTC. Its protein is CSVASSGTYEQYF.